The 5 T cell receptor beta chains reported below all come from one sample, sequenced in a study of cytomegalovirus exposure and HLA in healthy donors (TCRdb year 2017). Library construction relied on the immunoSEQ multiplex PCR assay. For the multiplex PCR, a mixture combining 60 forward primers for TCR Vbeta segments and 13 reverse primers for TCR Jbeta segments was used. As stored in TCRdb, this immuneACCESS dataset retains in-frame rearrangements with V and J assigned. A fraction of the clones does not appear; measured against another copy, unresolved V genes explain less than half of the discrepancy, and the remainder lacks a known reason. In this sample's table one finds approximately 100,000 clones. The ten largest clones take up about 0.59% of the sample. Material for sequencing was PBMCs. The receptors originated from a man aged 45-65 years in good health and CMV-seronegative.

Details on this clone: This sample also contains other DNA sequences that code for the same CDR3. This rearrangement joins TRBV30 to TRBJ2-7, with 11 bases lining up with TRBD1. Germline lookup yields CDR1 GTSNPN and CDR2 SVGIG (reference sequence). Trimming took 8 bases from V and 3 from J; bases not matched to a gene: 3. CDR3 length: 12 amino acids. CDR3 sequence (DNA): TGTGCCCGCGGGACAGGGGGCTACGAGCAGTACTTC. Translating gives CARGTGGYEQYF. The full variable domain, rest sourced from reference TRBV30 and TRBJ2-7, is SQTIHQWPATLVQPVGSPLSLECTVEGTSNPNLYWYRQAAGRGLQLLFYSVGIGQISSEVPQNLSASRPQDRQFILSSKKLLLSDSGFYLCARGTGGYEQYFGPGTRLTVT.

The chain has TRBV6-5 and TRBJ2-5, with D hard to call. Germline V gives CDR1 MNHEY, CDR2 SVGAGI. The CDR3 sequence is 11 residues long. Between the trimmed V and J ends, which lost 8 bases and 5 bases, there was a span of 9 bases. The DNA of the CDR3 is TGTGCCAGCTCCAGGCAGGAGACCCAGTACTTC. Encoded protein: CASSRQETQYF.

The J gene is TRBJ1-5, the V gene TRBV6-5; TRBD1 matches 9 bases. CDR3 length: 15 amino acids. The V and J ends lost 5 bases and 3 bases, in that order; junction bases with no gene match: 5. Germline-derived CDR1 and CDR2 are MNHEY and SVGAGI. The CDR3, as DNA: TGTGCCAGCAGTCCCGGGACAGGGAACAATCAGCCCCAGCATTTT. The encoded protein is CASSPGTGNNQPQHF.

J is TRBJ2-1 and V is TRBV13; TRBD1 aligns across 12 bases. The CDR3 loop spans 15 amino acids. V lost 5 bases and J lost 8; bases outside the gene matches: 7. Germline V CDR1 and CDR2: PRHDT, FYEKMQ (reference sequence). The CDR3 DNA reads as TGTGCCAGCAGCCCCCGGGACAGGGGGCGGGATGAGCAGTTCTTC. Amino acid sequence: CASSPRDRGRDEQFF.

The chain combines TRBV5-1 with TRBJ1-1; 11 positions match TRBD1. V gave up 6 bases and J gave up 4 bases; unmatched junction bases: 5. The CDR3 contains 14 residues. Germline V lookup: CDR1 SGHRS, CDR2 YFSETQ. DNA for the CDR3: TGCGCCAGCACCGGACAGGGGGCTAGCACTGAAGCTTTCTTT. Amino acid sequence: CASTGQGASTEAFF.